One sample yielded the 19 T cell receptor beta chains listed below, sequenced in a study of blood T cells in healthy people across ages. A sample-barcoded 5' primer and a J-beta primer mix were used in a second PCR of roughly 7 to 11 cycles. TCRdb re-derived calls from the 5' RACE reads in MiXCR, one entry per CDR3 protein. The sample has approximately 690,000 distinct CDR3 sequences; around 41% are singletons. The source material was blood. The receptors originated from a man older than 75 in good health.

The gene calls are TRBV7-2 and TRBJ1-2, with 7 bases identical to TRBD1. The CDR3 totals 13 residues. The ends lost 8 bases at V and 8 bases at J; junction bases unmatched: 11. Germline V lookup: CDR1 SGHTA, CDR2 FQGNSA. DNA for the CDR3: TGTGCCAGCGCCCGGGACAGAAGTGAAGGCTACACCTTC. Translation: CASARDRSEGYTF. The full variable domain, with the rest looked up from reference TRBV7-2 and TRBJ1-2, is GAGVSQSPSNKVTEKGKDVELRCDPISGHTALYWYRQSLGQGLEFLIYFQGNSAPDKSGLPSDRFSAERTGGSVSTLTIQRTQQEDSAVYLCASARDRSEGYTFGSGTRLTVV.

The V gene is TRBV12-3 or TRBV12-4, the J gene TRBJ2-3; D possibly corresponds to TRBD2 (6 bases). V was cut by 7 bases and J by 4 bases, with 15 bases left in between. This CDR3 contains 14 residues. The CDR3 sequence is CASNSGVSADTQYF. CDR3 sequence (DNA): TGTGCCAGCAATTCGGGAGTAAGCGCAGATACGCAGTATTTT.

The chain couples TRBV6-2 or TRBV6-3 to TRBJ2-1; 8 bases are a match to TRBD2. CDR3 size: 15 residues. J gave up 6 bases and V 6 bases, and 10 bases lay outside the gene matches. CDR1 is MNHEY and CDR2 is SVGEGT in the germline V gene. The CDR3 is CASRRGGGPVNEQFF. CDR3 sequence (DNA): TGTGCCAGCAGACGGGGGGGAGGGCCCGTCAATGAGCAGTTCTTC.

The chain carries TRBV30 and TRBJ2-5; D call uncertain. The J call is uncertain, as TRBJ2-7 better fits the DNA end. The length of the CDR3 is 13 residues. Germline lookup yields CDR1 GTSNPN and CDR2 SVGIG (reference sequence). This CDR3 reads CAWSAIPQYEQYF. DNA of the CDR3: TGTGCCTGGAGTGCTATCCCCCAATACGAGCAGTACTTC.

This clonotype was observed a few times. CDR3 coding DNA: TGTGCCAGCAGACTAGCGGGGACAAAGGGGGCAGATACGCAGTATTTT. Its protein product is CASRLAGTKGADTQYF. The chain links TRBV12-3 or TRBV12-4 to TRBJ2-3; 10 nucleotides align to TRBD2. This CDR3 spans 16 amino acids. The J segment lost 4 bases and the V segment lost 6 bases, leaving 10 bases of the junction unmatched.

Of note for this clonotype: Possible read error: a much larger clone is one base away. The chain joins TRBV7-8 to TRBJ1-1; D gene unclear. This CDR3 spans 14 amino acids. V was trimmed by 1 base and J by 0 bases, leaving 6 bases between them. The V gene's germline CDR1 is SGHVS and CDR2 FQNEAQ. CDR3 nucleotides: TGTGCCAGCAGCTTAGTCGGAATGAACACTGAAGCTTTCTTT. Protein product: CASSLVGMNTEAFF.

The V and J genes are TRBV5-1 and TRBJ2-7, with TRBD1 matching 7 bases. The closer fit of TRBJ2-5 to the DNA end suggests the J call may be wrong. Germline CDR1 and CDR2: SGHRS and YFSETQ. There are 15 residues in the CDR3. This CDR3 is CASARQGATRETQYF. For the CDR3, the DNA is TGCGCCAGCGCCCGACAGGGCGCAACCCGGGAGACCCAGTACTTC.

This clonotype was detected a few times. Here the CDR3 DNA reads TGCGCCAGCAGCCAAGATAGGGCAGGGGGCGTTGAGCAGTTCTTC. Amino acid sequence: CASSQDRAGGVEQFF. The chain uses TRBV4-3 and TRBJ2-1, with 8 positions matching TRBD1. The CDR3 is 15 amino acids. The V gene end was trimmed by 0 bases and the J gene end by 9 bases; junction bases not matched to a gene: 7. Germline loops: CDR1 LGHNA, CDR2 YSLEER.

This clonotype was observed a few times. This chain joins TRBV19 and TRBJ2-7, with D uncertain. V lost 0 bases and J 7 bases, leaving 16 bases between the germline ends. The germline gives CDR1 LNHDA, CDR2 SQIVND (reference sequence). The CDR3 totals 15 residues. In DNA, the CDR3 is TGTGCCAGTAGTATAGATCTAGGACGCGGCAATGAGCAGTACTTC. Translation: CASSIDLGRGNEQYF.

In its sample, this clonotype was seen a few times. V gene TRBV4-3 combines with J gene TRBJ1-1; 9 bases map to TRBD1. J was trimmed by 6 bases and V by 3 bases; bases with no gene match: 20. In germline, CDR1 is LGHNA, CDR2 YSLEER. The CDR3 runs to 19 residues. The CDR3 here is CASSQIVPSGTGSRAEAFF. The CDR3 DNA sequence: TGCGCCAGCAGCCAGATAGTACCCTCCGGGACAGGGAGTAGAGCTGAAGCTTTCTTT.

Note on this clonotype: At one boundary the junction diverges from the germline segment, which might be a read error. The J gene is TRBJ1-1, the V gene TRBV5-1, with unresolved D. This CDR3 spans 15 amino acids. The germline V gene has CDR1 SGHRS and CDR2 YFSETQ. CDR3 protein: CAGSFNLGEGTEAFF. CDR3 coding DNA: TGCGCCGGCAGCTTCAACCTGGGAGAGGGCACTGAAGCTTTCTTT. The full variable domain, rest sourced from reference TRBV5-1 and TRBJ1-1, is KAGVTQTPRYLIKTRGQQVTLSCSPISGHRSVSWYQQTPGQGLQFLFEYFSETQRNKGNFPGRFSGRQFSNSRSEMNVSTLELGDSALYLCAGSFNLGEGTEAFFGQGTRLTVV.

J is TRBJ2-1 and V is TRBV28, with TRBD2 matching 9 bases. Germline V gene sequence: CDR1 MDHEN, CDR2 SYDVKM. The V gene end was trimmed by 7 bases and the J gene end by 4 bases; junction bases not matched to a gene: 2. This CDR3 contains 13 residues. The CDR3 loop reads CASTSGAYNEQFF. CDR3 DNA sequence: TGTGCCAGCACTAGCGGGGCATACAATGAGCAGTTCTTC.

This clonotype was detected only once. The chain has TRBV12-3 or TRBV12-4 and TRBJ1-2, with D perhaps TRBD1 (5 bases). The CDR3 loop spans 12 amino acids. Trimming stripped 5 bases from V and 4 bases from J, with 8 bases between. The CDR3 loop is CASSTRAYGYTF. CDR3 DNA: TGTGCCAGCAGTACCAGGGCCTATGGCTACACCTTC.

The genes are TRBV6-1 and TRBJ2-1; 11 nucleotides match TRBD2. Near its end, the DNA agrees better with TRBJ2-7, so the J call may be wrong. Germline V lookup: CDR1 MNHNS, CDR2 SASEGT. The CDR3 is 15 amino acids. The CDR3 nucleotides read TGTGCCAGCTGGGGACTAGCGGAGGCGGGCAATGAGCAGTACTTC. It encodes CASWGLAEAGNEQYF.

This clonotype has just a few counts. This rearrangement joins TRBV7-2 to TRBJ1-4; 8 bases agree with TRBD1. CDR3 length: 15 residues. After removal of 6 bases from V and 5 bases from J, the junction contained 8 bases not matched to a gene. Germline CDR1 is SGHTA and CDR2 is FQGNSA. The CDR3 nucleotides are TGTGCCAGCAGTCGCGGACAGGGATCAAATGAAAAACTGTTTTTT. It specifies CASSRGQGSNEKLFF.

This clonotype has only a few counts. The V and J genes are TRBV5-1 and TRBJ2-5; D is perhaps TRBD2 (5 bases). The CDR3 sequence is 14 residues long. Between the trimmed V and J ends, which lost 2 bases and 2 bases, there was a span of 10 bases. From germline, CDR1 is SGHRS and CDR2 YFSETQ. In nucleotides, the CDR3 is TGCGCCAGCAGCTTTGCGGGCGGTCAAGAGACCCAGTACTTC. Translated: CASSFAGGQETQYF.

On this clonotype: Being one base from a much bigger clone, this may be a read error. The CDR3 nucleotides read TGTGTCAGCAGTCTAGCGGGAGCGATTGGGGCCAACGTCCTGACTTTC. Amino acid sequence: CVSSLAGAIGANVLTF. This sequence joins TRBV6-6 and TRBJ2-6; 10 bases agree with TRBD2. There are 16 residues in the CDR3. Germline CDR1 MNHNY, CDR2 SVGAGI (reference sequence).

This clonotype was counted between two and nine times. V and J are TRBV19 and TRBJ2-1, with D perhaps being TRBD1 or TRBD2 (6 bases each). The DNA end is more similar to TRBJ2-7, so the J call may be wrong. CDR1 is LNHDA and CDR2 is SQIVND in the germline V gene (reference sequence). The length of the CDR3 is 15 residues. CDR3 sequence: CASSIRGGGVNEQYF. In DNA, the CDR3 is TGTGCCAGTAGTATCAGGGGAGGTGGGGTAAATGAGCAGTACTTC.

As to this clonotype: A much larger clone is a single base away; this may be a read error. V is TRBV7-9 and J is TRBJ2-1; D may be TRBD2 (7 bases). Germline assignment: CDR1 SEHNR and CDR2 FQNEAQ (reference sequence). The CDR3 is 15 residues long. V was shortened by 4 bases and J by 5 bases, with 15 bases between the two germline ends. The CDR3 spells CASSWRGGANNEQFF. CDR3 bases: TGTGCCAGCAGCTGGAGGGGGGGAGCTAACAATGAGCAGTTCTTC.